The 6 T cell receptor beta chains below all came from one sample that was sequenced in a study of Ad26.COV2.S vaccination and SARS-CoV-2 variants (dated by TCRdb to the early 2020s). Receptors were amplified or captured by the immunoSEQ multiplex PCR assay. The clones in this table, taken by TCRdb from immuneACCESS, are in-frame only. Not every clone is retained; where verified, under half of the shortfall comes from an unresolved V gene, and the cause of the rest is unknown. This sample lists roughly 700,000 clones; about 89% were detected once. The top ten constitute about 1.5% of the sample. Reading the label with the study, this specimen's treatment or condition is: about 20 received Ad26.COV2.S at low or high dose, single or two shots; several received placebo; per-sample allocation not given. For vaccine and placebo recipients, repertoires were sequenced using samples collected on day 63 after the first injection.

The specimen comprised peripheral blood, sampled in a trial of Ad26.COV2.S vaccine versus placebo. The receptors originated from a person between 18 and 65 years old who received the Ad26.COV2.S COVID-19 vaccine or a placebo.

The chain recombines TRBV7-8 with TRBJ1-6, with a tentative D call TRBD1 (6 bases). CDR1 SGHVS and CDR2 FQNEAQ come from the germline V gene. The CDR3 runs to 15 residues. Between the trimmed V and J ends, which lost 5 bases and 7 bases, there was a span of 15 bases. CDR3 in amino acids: CASSQGTRGNSPLHF. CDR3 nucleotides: TGTGCCAGCAGCCAGGGGACCCGGGGGAATTCACCCCTCCACTTT. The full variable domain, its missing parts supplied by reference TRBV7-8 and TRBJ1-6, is GAGVSQSPRYKVAKRGQDVALRCDPISGHVSLFWYQQALGQGPEFLTYFQNEAQLDKSGLPSDRFFAERPEGSVSTLKIQRTQQEDSAVYLCASSQGTRGNSPLHFGNGTRLTVT.

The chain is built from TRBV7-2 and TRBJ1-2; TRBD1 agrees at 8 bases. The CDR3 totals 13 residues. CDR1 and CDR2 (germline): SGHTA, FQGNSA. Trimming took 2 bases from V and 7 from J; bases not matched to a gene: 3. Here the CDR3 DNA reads TGTGCCAGCAGCTTACAGGGGGCGGGTGGCTACACCTTC. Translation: CASSLQGAGGYTF.

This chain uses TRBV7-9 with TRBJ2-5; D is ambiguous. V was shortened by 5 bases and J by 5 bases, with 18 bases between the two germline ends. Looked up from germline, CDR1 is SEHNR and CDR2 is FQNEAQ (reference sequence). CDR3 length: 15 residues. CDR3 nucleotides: TGTGCCAGCAGCATACGGACCACAATGGGGGAGACCCAGTACTTC. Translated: CASSIRTTMGETQYF.

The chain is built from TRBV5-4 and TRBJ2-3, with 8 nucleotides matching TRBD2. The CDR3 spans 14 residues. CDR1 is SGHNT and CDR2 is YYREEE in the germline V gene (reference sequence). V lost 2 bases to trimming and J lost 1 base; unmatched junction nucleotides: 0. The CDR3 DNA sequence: TGTGCCAGCAGCTTACTAGCGGGCACAGATACGCAGTATTTT. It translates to CASSLLAGTDTQYF.

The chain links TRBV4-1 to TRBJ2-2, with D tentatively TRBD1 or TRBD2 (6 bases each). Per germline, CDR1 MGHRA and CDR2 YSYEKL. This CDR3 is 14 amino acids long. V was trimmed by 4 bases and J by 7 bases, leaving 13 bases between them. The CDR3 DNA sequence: TGCGCCAGCAGCCCCCGGGGGCTTGGCGGGGAGCTGTTTTTT. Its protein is CASSPRGLGGELFF.

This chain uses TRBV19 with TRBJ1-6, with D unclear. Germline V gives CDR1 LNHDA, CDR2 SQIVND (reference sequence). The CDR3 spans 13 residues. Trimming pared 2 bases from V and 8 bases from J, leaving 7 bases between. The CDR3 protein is CASSISPYSPLHF. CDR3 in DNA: TGTGCCAGTAGTATAAGTCCGTATTCACCCCTCCACTTT.